Listed below are T cell receptor beta chains from one sample, sequenced in a study of liver allograft versus peripheral blood T cells. MiXCR was run by TCRdb on the reads, yielding one entry per CDR3 protein. The sample lists fewer than 15,000 distinct CDR3 sequences, less than 20% occurring once. All receptors derive from a human patient who had a liver transplant. Some T cells may have originated in the graft donor. CDR3s include the opening cysteine and the closing phenylalanine or tryptophan. D genes are given only for firm matches. Some rows have no size entry. The others give once, few or many, or a class for an expanded clone.

abundance | j_gene | len | v_gene | d_gene | CDR3aa | CDR3nt
few | TRBJ2-7 | 15 | TRBV2 | TRBD1 | CASSQSRDRGPEQYF | TGTGCCAGCAGTCAATCCCGGGACAGGGGGCCCGAGCAGTACTTC
. | TRBJ2-3 | 15 | TRBV11-3 | TRBD2 | CASSLAGGYTDTQYF | TGTGCCAGCAGCTTAGCGGGGGGTTACACAGATACGCAGTATTTT
. | TRBJ2-1 | 17 | TRBV18 | TRBD2 | CASSPGLAGGRSNEQFF | TGTGCCAGCTCACCCGGACTAGCGGGAGGCCGTTCGAATGAGCAGTTCTTC
. | TRBJ1-2 | 13 | TRBV20-1 | . | CSAPGAAKDGYTF | TGCAGTGCCCCAGGGGCCGCCAAGGATGGCTACACCTTC
few | TRBJ2-1 | 15 | TRBV20-1 | . | CSANVGGFSYNEQFF | TGCAGTGCTAACGTAGGAGGATTTTCCTACAATGAGCAGTTCTTC
. | TRBJ2-3 | 15 | TRBV19 | TRBD2 | CASTPGLARADTQYF | TGTGCCAGTACCCCAGGACTAGCGAGAGCAGATACGCAGTATTTT
. | TRBJ1-4 | 15 | TRBV10-1 | . | CASSESGSINEKLFF | TGCGCCAGCAGTGAGTCCGGTTCGATTAATGAAAAACTGTTTTTT
. | TRBJ2-7 | 13 | TRBV6-1 | . | CASSANRLYEQYF | TGTGCCAGCAGTGCTAACAGGCTGTACGAGCAGTACTTC
many | TRBJ1-2 | 13 | TRBV14 | . | CASSQWQGLSYTF | TGTGCCAGCAGCCAATGGCAGGGGCTCAGCTACACCTTC
medium-sized | TRBJ1-4 | 14 | TRBV13 | . | CASSLDTAGEKLFF | TGTGCCAGCAGCTTGGACACCGCGGGGGAAAAACTGTTTTTT
medium-sized | TRBJ2-6 | 15 | TRBV6-2/TRBV6-3 | . | CASSLSVTGANVLTF | TGTGCCAGCAGTTTATCGGTTACTGGGGCCAACGTCCTGACTTTC
many | TRBJ2-7 | 16 | TRBV19 | . | CASSMRSWGTPYEQYF | TGTGCCAGTAGTATGAGGAGTTGGGGGACGCCATACGAGCAGTACTTC
few | TRBJ1-1 | 16 | TRBV28 | . | CASSLVGGTPNTEAFF | TGTGCCAGCAGTTTAGTGGGGGGGACCCCTAACACTGAAGCTTTCTTT
few | TRBJ1-4 | 15 | TRBV3-1 | . | CASSPRGDGSEKLFF | TGTGCCAGCAGCCCTAGGGGGGATGGTAGTGAAAAACTGTTTTTT
. | TRBJ2-2 | 15 | TRBV12-3/TRBV12-4 | . | CASTLGFANTGELFF | TGTGCCAGCACCCTTGGGTTCGCGAACACCGGGGAGCTGTTTTTT
few | TRBJ2-7 | 13 | TRBV6-1 | . | CASSERGAGEQYF | TGTGCCAGCAGTGAACGGGGGGCGGGCGAGCAGTACTTC
medium-sized | TRBJ2-2 | 16 | TRBV10-3 | TRBD2 | CAITSGRASTTGELFF | TGTGCCATCACTAGCGGGAGGGCCTCGACCACCGGGGAGCTGTTTTTT
medium-sized | TRBJ1-5 | 14 | TRBV6-1 | . | CASTQGDNYQPQHF | TGTGCCAGCACCCAGGGAGATAACTATCAGCCCCAGCATTTT
medium-sized | TRBJ2-6 | 14 | TRBV15 | . | CATAGITGANVLTF | TGTGCCACCGCCGGTATTACTGGGGCCAACGTCCTGACTTTC
many | TRBJ2-3 | 14 | TRBV6-2/TRBV6-3 | . | CASNLAVYTDTQYF | TGTGCCAGCAATTTGGCAGTCTACACAGATACGCAGTATTTT
. | TRBJ2-5 | 13 | TRBV5-6 | . | CASSLWVLETQYF | TGTGCCAGCAGCTTGTGGGTATTAGAGACCCAGTACTTC
. | TRBJ2-5 | 14 | TRBV27 | . | CASSWDGPLKTQYF | TGTGCCAGCAGTTGGGACGGCCCTCTGAAGACCCAGTACTTC
medium-sized | TRBJ1-2 | 10 | TRBV28 | . | CASSRNGYTF | TGTGCCAGCAGCAGAAATGGCTACACCTTC
many | TRBJ2-7 | 14 | TRBV20-1 | TRBD2 | CSATSGGPFYEQYF | TGCAGTGCTACTAGCGGGGGGCCATTCTACGAGCAGTACTTC
many | TRBJ1-4 | 13 | TRBV6-6 | . | CASVRSTNEKLFF | TGTGCCAGTGTAAGATCAACTAATGAAAAACTGTTTTTT
. | TRBJ2-7 | 15 | TRBV20-1 | . | CSARDWGTSSYEQYF | TGCAGTGCTAGAGATTGGGGGACAAGCTCCTACGAGCAGTACTTC
many | TRBJ2-3 | 14 | TRBV6-1 | . | CASSEEARRNTQYF | TGTGCCAGCAGTGAAGAGGCCCGCCGGAATACGCAGTATTTT
few | TRBJ2-1 | 12 | TRBV24-1 | TRBD2 | CATGLAGNEQFF | TGTGCCACCGGCCTAGCGGGTAATGAGCAGTTCTTC
few | TRBJ1-1 | 14 | TRBV6-5 | . | CASSYRRVYTEAFF | TGTGCCAGCAGCTACCGTAGGGTATACACTGAAGCTTTCTTT
medium-sized | TRBJ2-7 | 11 | TRBV6-1 | . | CASITGYEQYF | TGTGCCAGCATTACAGGCTACGAGCAGTACTTC
. | TRBJ1-3 | 15 | TRBV6-1 | . | CASSEGGSSGNTIYF | TGTGCCAGCAGTGAAGGAGGGAGCTCTGGAAACACCATATATTTT
many | TRBJ1-5 | 16 | TRBV7-2 | . | CASSPRTGFSNQPQHF | TGTGCCAGCAGCCCAAGGACGGGGTTTAGCAATCAGCCCCAGCATTTT
many | TRBJ2-5 | 12 | TRBV18 | . | CASSPDQETQYF | TGTGCCAGCTCACCGGACCAAGAGACCCAGTACTTC
. | TRBJ1-5 | 13 | TRBV27 | . | CASSLSGYGAQHF | TGTGCCAGCAGTTTATCGGGGTATGGAGCCCAGCATTTT
many | TRBJ2-3 | 12 | TRBV29-1 | TRBD1 | CSVSGGGDTQYF | TGCAGCGTTTCAGGGGGCGGTGATACGCAGTATTTT
medium-sized | TRBJ1-5 | 14 | TRBV6-6 | . | CASRKDRYNQPQHF | TGTGCCAGCAGGAAAGACAGGTATAATCAGCCCCAGCATTTT
. | TRBJ1-3 | 15 | TRBV20-1 | . | CSAGRVGLSGNTIYF | TGCAGTGCTGGTAGGGTAGGACTCTCTGGAAACACCATATATTTT
. | TRBJ2-3 | 13 | TRBV20-1 | TRBD2 | CSARDYSTDTQYF | TGCAGTGCGCGGGACTACAGCACAGATACGCAGTATTTT
few | TRBJ2-1 | 17 | TRBV7-2 | . | CASSLEPGGLVLGEQFF | TGTGCCAGCAGCTTAGAGCCTGGGGGTTTGGTTTTGGGTGAGCAGTTCTTC
. | TRBJ2-3 | 15 | TRBV28 | . | CASSSYSSGTDTQYF | TGTGCCAGCAGTAGTTATAGTAGCGGCACAGATACGCAGTATTTT
many | TRBJ1-1 | 15 | TRBV6-1 | TRBD1 | CASSPRGQANTEAFF | TGTGCCAGCAGTCCCAGGGGACAGGCGAACACTGAAGCTTTCTTT
. | TRBJ2-7 | 13 | TRBV19 | . | CASSMGLVSEQYF | TGTGCCAGTAGTATGGGGCTGGTGAGCGAGCAGTACTTC
medium-sized | TRBJ2-7 | 15 | TRBV19 | . | CASSRTDTRNVVQYF | TGTGCCAGTAGCCGGACAGACACCCGAAATGTGGTGCAGTACTTC
. | TRBJ1-6 | 16 | TRBV3-1 | . | CASRRRDGTYNSPLHF | TGTGCCAGCAGGCGTAGGGATGGCACCTATAATTCACCCCTCCACTTT
few | TRBJ2-1 | 17 | TRBV7-9 | . | CASSSPYSRRSYNEQFF | TGTGCCAGCAGCTCCCCCTACAGCAGACGCTCCTACAATGAGCAGTTCTTC
. | TRBJ1-5 | 16 | TRBV5-5 | . | CASSLGDRTLNQPQHF | TGTGCCAGCAGCTTGGGAGACAGAACCCTAAATCAGCCCCAGCATTTT
medium-sized | TRBJ2-2 | 15 | TRBV6-1 | . | CASSTRTVYTGELFF | TGTGCCAGCAGTACGAGGACAGTTTACACCGGGGAGCTGTTTTTT
. | TRBJ2-3 | 15 | TRBV14 | TRBD1 | CASSQQEGATDTQYF | TGTGCCAGCAGCCAACAAGAGGGGGCCACAGATACGCAGTATTTT
. | TRBJ2-1 | 11 | TRBV10-3 | TRBD1 | CAISDRDEQFF | TGTGCCATCAGCGACAGGGATGAGCAGTTCTTC